This passage covers 13 T cell receptor beta chains from one sample sequenced in a study of T cells after yellow fever vaccination. TCRdb fed the 5' RACE reads into MiXCR, producing one record per CDR3 protein. The table records around 530,000 distinct CDR3 sequences, roughly a sixth of them present only once. Here the sequenced sample was PBMCs, taken less than 6 days after the first yellow fever vaccination. All receptors derive from a man aged 18 to 29 who received the YFV17D yellow fever vaccine.

The V and J genes are TRBV7-2 and TRBJ2-5; no definite D call. The CDR3 runs 14 residues. The germline V and J ends were trimmed by 1 base and 5 bases, with 11 bases remaining between them. Looked up from germline, CDR1 is SGHTA and CDR2 is FQGNSA. The CDR3 here is CASSLGSGFETQYF. DNA of the CDR3: TGTGCCAGCAGCTTAGGTTCGGGTTTTGAGACCCAGTACTTC.

The chain is built from TRBV6-1 and TRBJ1-1; D is perhaps TRBD1 (6 bases). The CDR3 consists of 14 residues. Germline assignment: CDR1 MNHNS and CDR2 SASEGT. V was shortened by 6 bases and J by 0 bases, with 11 bases between the two germline ends. CDR3 nucleotides: TGTGCCAGCAGCCCGGACAGTCTGAACACTGAAGCTTTCTTT. Its protein product is CASSPDSLNTEAFF.

This clonotype appeared a few times. The rearrangement joins TRBV20-1 to TRBJ1-1; maybe TRBD1 (6 bases). CDR1 and CDR2 (germline): DFQATT, SNEGSKA (reference sequence). The CDR3 extends over 12 amino acids. Deletions cut 6 bases from V and 1 base from J, with 9 bases between. CDR3 DNA sequence: TGCAGTGCCCTGGGGGCGAACACTGAAGCTTTCTTT. Encoded protein: CSALGANTEAFF.

The J gene is TRBJ2-5, the V gene TRBV28; D is ambiguous. CDR1 is MDHEN and CDR2 is SYDVKM in the germline V gene. There are 11 residues in the CDR3. The CDR3 spells CASDDQETQYF. The CDR3 DNA is TGTGCAAGCGACGACCAAGAGACCCAGTACTTC.

The chain is built from TRBV11-2 and TRBJ1-1, with D possibly matching TRBD1 (6 bases). Germline V CDR1 and CDR2: SGHAT, FQNNGV. The CDR3 is 15 amino acids. With 5 bases removed from V and 1 base from J, the gap between germline ends came to 14 bases. The CDR3 sequence is CASSPGTRKNTEAFF. The DNA for the CDR3 is TGTGCCAGCAGCCCCGGGACAAGGAAGAACACTGAAGCTTTCTTT.

This clonotype was observed a few times. This chain joins TRBV9 and TRBJ2-7, with D possibly TRBD1 on 6 matching bases. This CDR3 has 17 amino acids. With 1 base removed from V and 3 bases from J, the gap between germline ends came to 20 bases. CDR1 and CDR2 (germline): SGDLS, YYNGEE. CDR3 amino acids: CASSVSPGGRGIYEQYF. The CDR3 region has the DNA TGTGCCAGCAGCGTATCCCCAGGAGGTAGGGGGATCTACGAGCAGTACTTC. Drawing the rest from reference TRBV9 and TRBJ2-7, the complete variable domain is DSGVTQTPKHLITATGQRVTLRCSPRSGDLSVYWYQQSLDQGLQFLIQYYNGEERAKGNILERFSAQQFPDLHSELNLSSLELGDSALYFCASSVSPGGRGIYEQYFGPGTRLTVT.

This chain uses TRBV28 with TRBJ2-1; D might be TRBD1 (5 bases). Trimming cost V 6 bases and J 9 bases, with 12 bases left between them. Germline-derived CDR1 and CDR2 are MDHEN and SYDVKM. The CDR3 loop spans 12 amino acids. In nucleotides, the CDR3 is TGTGCCAGCAGGCACGACAGTGCTGAGCAGTTCTTC. As protein: CASRHDSAEQFF.

This clonotype was observed a handful of times. The chain combines TRBV5-4 with TRBJ2-3; TRBD1 aligns across 11 bases. The CDR3 extends over 14 amino acids. V gave up 4 bases and J gave up 6 bases; unmatched junction bases: 4. CDR1 SGHNT and CDR2 YYREEE come from the germline V gene (reference sequence). DNA for the CDR3: TGTGCCAGCAGCCCGGGACAGGGGGAGGATACGCAGTATTTT. Protein: CASSPGQGEDTQYF. Combining the CDR3 with reference TRBV5-4 and TRBJ2-3 gives the whole variable domain ETGVTQSPTHLIKTRGQQVTLRCSSQSGHNTVSWYQQALGQGPQFIFQYYREEENGRGNFPPRFSGLQFPNYSSELNVNALELDDSALYLCASSPGQGEDTQYFGPGTRLTVL.

The chain uses TRBV6-5 and TRBJ1-3; D may be TRBD1 (5 bases). The CDR3 runs to 15 residues. Germline V gives CDR1 MNHEY, CDR2 SVGAGI. Trimming took off 0 bases at V and 2 bases at J, with 8 bases between the two ends. For the CDR3, the DNA is TGTGCCAGCAGTTACTCGACACAGGCTGGAAACACCATATATTTT. Residues: CASSYSTQAGNTIYF.

V gene TRBV7-2 combines with J gene TRBJ2-2; D not resolved. The CDR3 totals 15 residues. V was pared by 5 bases and J by 1 base, with 11 bases between. In germline, CDR1 is SGHTA, CDR2 FQGNSA. The CDR3 nucleotides read TGTGCCAGCAGCCCTACTAACCTGAACACCGGGGAGCTGTTTTTT. This codes for CASSPTNLNTGELFF.

The chain combines TRBV7-8 with TRBJ2-1; D possibly uses TRBD1 or TRBD2 (5 bases each). Germline CDR1 and CDR2: SGHVS and FQNEAQ. V dropped 5 bases and J dropped 11 bases, with 13 bases sitting between them. This CDR3 is 12 amino acids long. CDR3 residues: CASSQPPGQQFF. The CDR3, as DNA: TGTGCCAGCAGCCAACCGCCGGGACAGCAGTTCTTC.

This clonotype appeared many times. The V call is TRBV5-1, the J call TRBJ1-2; D ambiguous. The CDR3 totals 15 residues. Per germline, CDR1 SGHRS and CDR2 YFSETQ. Trimming stripped 0 bases from V and 6 bases from J, with 15 bases between. In nucleotides, the CDR3 is TGCGCCAGCAGCTTGGGGACGGGGAATGTTCATGGCTACACCTTC. Its protein product is CASSLGTGNVHGYTF.

The gene calls are TRBV6-2 or TRBV6-3 and TRBJ2-7, with 7 bases matching TRBD1. Germline trimming cut 2 bases from V and 2 bases from J; bases unmatched to any gene: 12. The CDR3 is 17 amino acids. CDR1 is MNHEY and CDR2 is SVGEGT in the germline V gene. The CDR3 region is CASSYPNSGQTTYEQYF. Here the CDR3 DNA reads TGTGCCAGCAGTTACCCTAACTCGGGACAGACAACCTACGAGCAGTACTTC.